This TCR beta chain was captured by sequencing in a study of human T cells and chemical hapten exposure. For the study at large: Subjects had 2% DPC placed on roughly 2 cm by roughly 2 cm of upper inner arm skin for sensitization.

Trimming stripped 1 base from V and 2 bases from J, with 12 bases between. Germline CDR1 and CDR2: SNHLY and FYNNEI. The CDR3 is 16 residues long. This clonotype was seen just once. Each CDR3 protein is one row after TCRdb ran MiXCR on the RACE reads. The table has tens of thousands of distinct CDR3 sequences, about 11% seen once; the top ten hold 0.85% to 1.2%. Time point indicated: patch test 3, about 24 weeks after DPC sensitization. As for treatment: therapeutic diphenylcyclopropenone sensitization with weekly scalp DPC. This chain connects TRBV2 to TRBJ1-3, with D possibly being TRBD1 (5 bases). Here the sequenced sample was whole blood, taken in connection with sensitization to the hapten diphenylcyclopropenone (DPC). The sequence was collected from a woman under 40 with alopecia areata. Some clones in this sample may be carry-over from other donors' samples. The CDR3 DNA is TGTGCCAGCAGTGAAGGTCGAGGGGCGGCTGGAAACACCATATATTTT. It encodes CASSEGRGAAGNTIYF.